The 28 T cell receptor beta chains below come from one sample, sequenced in a study of CD8 T cells in ankylosing spondylitis. Antigens for these TCRs are unknown. Whole-study findings and limits: For ankylosing spondylitis blood, a TCR beta motif of roughly 8 highly homologous variants appeared characteristic.

TCRdb fed the 5' RACE reads into MiXCR, producing one record per CDR3 protein. The repertoire holds hundreds of thousands of distinct CDR3 sequences, with approximately 17% as singletons. What was sequenced was blood, either unsorted or a sorted T cell fraction (not recorded which). The receptors come from a male donor with ankylosing spondylitis.

This chain joins TRBV28 and TRBJ2-7; 9 bases are shared with TRBD1. The V segment lost 4 bases and the J segment 5 bases; nucleotides outside the gene matches: 9. Germline CDR1 reads MDHEN; CDR2 reads SYDVKM. The CDR3 is 15 residues long. The CDR3 nucleotides are TGTGCCAGCAGTTCACAGGGGGCGCGGAAGAACGAGCAGTACTTC. The encoded protein is CASSSQGARKNEQYF.

This rearrangement joins TRBV4-1 to TRBJ2-7, with D perhaps TRBD1 (6 bases). Germline V gene data show CDR1 as MGHRA and CDR2 as YSYEKL. The CDR3 length is 16 residues. V dropped 3 bases and J dropped 3 bases, with 18 bases sitting between them. The CDR3 loop is CASSQEGTFGLYEQYF. The CDR3, as DNA: TGCGCCAGCAGCCAGGAAGGGACATTCGGCCTCTACGAGCAGTACTTC.

This clonotype was counted between two and nine times. The chain recombines TRBV7-2 with TRBJ1-5; 10 nucleotides line up with TRBD1. Germline V gene sequence: CDR1 SGHTA, CDR2 FQGNSA. V lost 5 bases, J lost 9 bases, and 10 bases stayed unmatched. The length of the CDR3 is 15 residues. This chain's CDR3 is CASSPGQGSPRPQHF. The CDR3 nucleotides read TGTGCCAGCAGCCCGGGACAGGGGTCCCCCAGGCCCCAGCATTTT.

The J gene is TRBJ2-1, the V gene TRBV3-1, with D possibly being TRBD1 or TRBD2 (6 bases each). Trimming shortened V by 4 bases and J by 8 bases, and 15 bases separated the two germline ends. Germline CDR1 is LGHDT and CDR2 is YNNKEL (reference sequence). CDR3 length: 14 residues. The DNA for the CDR3 is TGTGCCAGCAGCCCGCACATGGAGGGGGATGAGCAGTTCTTC. This gives the protein CASSPHMEGDEQFF.

This clonotype was observed at least ten times. The chain joins TRBV24-1 to TRBJ2-7; D assignment may be TRBD1 or TRBD2 (5 bases each). V gave up 3 bases and J gave up 2 bases, with 13 bases separating them. The CDR3 extends over 15 amino acids. Germline CDR1 and CDR2: KGHDR and SFDVKD. CDR3 DNA: TGTGCCACCAGTGATAAGGGACGCGGAACCTACGAGCAGTACTTC. Translated, it gives CATSDKGRGTYEQYF.

There are many counts of this clonotype. The gene calls are TRBV7-2 and TRBJ2-2, with 7 bases that match TRBD1. V lost 7 bases and J lost 2; bases outside the gene matches: 7. CDR1 and CDR2 from the germline V gene are SGHTA and FQGNSA. The CDR3 sequence is 15 residues long. The CDR3 here is CASKTRDSNTGELFF. The CDR3, as DNA: TGTGCCAGCAAAACCCGGGACAGCAACACCGGGGAGCTGTTTTTT.

This clonotype was picked up a small number of times. The rearrangement links TRBV5-1 to TRBJ2-2, with TRBD1 matching 9 bases. Germline-derived CDR1 and CDR2 are SGHRS and YFSETQ. V lost 2 bases, J lost 10 bases, and 12 bases stayed unmatched. This CDR3 is 16 amino acids long. CDR3 DNA sequence: TGCGCCAGCAGCTTATCCAGTTTAACAGGGGGCGTGGAGCTGTTTTTT. It encodes CASSLSSLTGGVELFF.

This clonotype was picked up one time. The chain joins TRBV24-1 to TRBJ2-7, with 7 bases lining up with TRBD2. The V gene end was trimmed by 5 bases and the J gene end by 2 bases; junction bases not matched to a gene: 5. Germline V gives CDR1 KGHDR, CDR2 SFDVKD. The CDR3 contains 14 residues. The CDR3: CATSAGGGTYEQYF. The CDR3 bases are TGTGCCACCAGTGCGGGGGGTGGCACCTACGAGCAGTACTTC.

The V and J genes are TRBV24-1 and TRBJ2-2; D perhaps matches TRBD2 (6 bases). Germline V gene data show CDR1 as KGHDR and CDR2 as SFDVKD. The CDR3 runs to 16 residues. The ends were cut back, 3 bases at V and 1 base at J, with 11 bases in the middle. The CDR3 DNA reads TGTGCCACCAGTGATCGGGGACTTCTGAACACCGGGGAGCTGTTTTTT. Amino acid sequence: CATSDRGLLNTGELFF.

The sample holds a few counts of this clonotype. The V gene is TRBV29-1, the J gene TRBJ2-5, with 7 bases aligning to TRBD1. CDR3 size: 13 residues. The ends lost 3 bases at V and 9 bases at J; junction bases unmatched: 10. Germline assignment: CDR1 SQVTM and CDR2 ANQGSEA. CDR3 sequence: CSVDLQGIRAQYF. CDR3 nucleotides: TGCAGCGTTGACCTACAGGGGATCAGAGCCCAGTACTTC.

This clonotype turned up a few times. J is TRBJ2-2 and V is TRBV7-3; 9 nucleotides line up with TRBD2. J was trimmed by 4 bases and V by 6 bases; bases with no gene match: 9. The germline V gene encodes CDR1 SGHTA and CDR2 FQGTGA. The CDR3 runs to 16 residues. The CDR3 loop is CASSPIAGASTGELFF. CDR3 DNA sequence: TGTGCCAGCAGTCCAATAGCGGGGGCTTCCACCGGGGAGCTGTTTTTT.

The chain combines TRBV6-2 or TRBV6-3 with TRBJ2-5, with D possibly called TRBD1 or TRBD2 (5 bases each). Trimming removed 5 bases at V and 5 bases at J, with 18 bases between. From germline, CDR1 is MNHEY and CDR2 SVGEGT. The CDR3 covers 15 residues. The CDR3 loop reads CASSPGPLHRETQYF. DNA for the CDR3: TGTGCCAGCAGTCCGGGACCCTTACATCGCGAGACCCAGTACTTC.

The rearrangement joins TRBV7-2 to TRBJ1-5, with no clear D. V was cut by 2 bases and J by 4 bases, with 3 bases left in between. This CDR3 contains 12 residues. Germline V lookup: CDR1 SGHTA, CDR2 FQGNSA. CDR3 amino acids: CASSLINQPQHF. CDR3 coding DNA: TGTGCCAGCAGCTTAATAAATCAGCCCCAGCATTTT.

This clonotype was seen more than once but under ten times. The rearrangement joins TRBV2 to TRBJ1-5; D is ambiguous. CDR3 length: 16 amino acids. In germline, CDR1 is SNHLY, CDR2 FYNNEI. The V and J ends lost 0 bases and 0 bases respectively, with 9 bases between them. CDR3 loop: CASSEARRSSNQPQHF. CDR3 sequence (DNA): TGTGCCAGCAGTGAAGCGCGGCGGAGTAGCAATCAGCCCCAGCATTTT.

This clonotype was seen more than once but under ten times. V usage is TRBV4-3 and J usage is TRBJ2-3; a weak D match, TRBD2 (5 bases). The germline V gene has CDR1 LGHNA and CDR2 YSLEER. The CDR3 spans 15 residues. V lost 4 bases to trimming and J lost 0 bases, with 11 bases between them. Here the CDR3 reads CASSRELRSTDTQYF. The DNA of the CDR3 is TGCGCCAGCAGCCGGGAGTTACGCAGCACAGATACGCAGTATTTT.

This clonotype was counted a few times. J is TRBJ1-6 and V is TRBV20-1; TRBD1 matches at 9 bases. V lost 5 bases, J lost 10 bases, and 6 bases stayed unmatched. CDR1 and CDR2 (germline): DFQATT, SNEGSKA (reference sequence). This CDR3 region has 13 residues. CDR3 nucleotides: TGCAGTGCTCCGGGACAGGGAGGATCACCCCTCCACTTT. This gives the protein CSAPGQGGSPLHF.

This clonotype has just a few counts. The gene calls are TRBV12-3 or TRBV12-4 and TRBJ2-1; either TRBD1 or TRBD2 may fit D (5 bases each). V shed 2 bases and J shed 3 bases, with 14 bases lying between them. This CDR3 has 16 residues. CDR3 nucleotides: TGTGCCAGCAGTTTAAGTGGGGGACCGTTCTACAATGAGCAGTTCTTC. Protein sequence: CASSLSGGPFYNEQFF.

The rearrangement links TRBV5-1 to TRBJ1-1, with 9 bases aligning to TRBD1. Germline V gene data show CDR1 as SGHRS and CDR2 as YFSETQ. V lost 4 bases, J lost 5 bases, and 6 bases stayed unmatched. The CDR3 runs to 14 residues. CDR3 region: CASSGTGTGTEAFF. The CDR3 DNA reads TGCGCCAGCAGCGGGACAGGGACGGGAACTGAAGCTTTCTTT.

The V gene is TRBV11-2, the J gene TRBJ2-7, with a possible D match to TRBD1 (5 bases). CDR3 size: 14 residues. V was pared by 1 base and J by 5 bases, with 12 bases between. Germline CDR1 is SGHAT and CDR2 is FQNNGV. The CDR3 loop reads CASSLGLGVHEQYF. The CDR3 DNA follows: TGTGCCAGCAGCTTAGGTCTAGGGGTTCACGAGCAGTACTTC.

The chain recombines TRBV7-8 with TRBJ2-3; weak D call: TRBD1 (5 bases). Germline V gene sequence: CDR1 SGHVS, CDR2 FQNEAQ. This CDR3 region has 17 residues. The V and J ends lost 2 bases and 4 bases respectively, with 19 bases between them. CDR3 protein: CASSLRGQPNFPDTQYF. The CDR3 DNA sequence: TGTGCCAGCAGCTTAAGGGGTCAACCCAATTTTCCAGATACGCAGTATTTT.

A few counts support this clonotype. CDR3 sequence: CSVGWGGRHEQYF. CDR3 nucleotides: TGCAGCGTTGGTTGGGGGGGTCGGCACGAGCAGTACTTC. V gene TRBV29-1 combines with J gene TRBJ2-7, with TRBD2 matching 7 bases. The CDR3 loop spans 13 amino acids. The germline V gene has CDR1 SQVTM and CDR2 ANQGSEA. V gave up 4 bases and J gave up 5 bases; unmatched junction bases: 8.

This clonotype came up a few times. V gene TRBV25-1 combines with J gene TRBJ2-2; either TRBD1 or TRBD2 may supply D (5 bases each). The V and J ends lost 3 bases and 3 bases respectively, with 11 bases between them. The CDR3 sequence is 15 residues long. In germline, CDR1 is MGHDK, CDR2 SYGVNS. CDR3 sequence reads: CASSEGTAHTGELFF. The CDR3 nucleotides are TGTGCCAGCAGTGAGGGGACGGCGCACACCGGGGAGCTGTTTTTT.

This clonotype was counted only a few times. This rearrangement joins TRBV7-2 to TRBJ2-3; 7 bases agree with TRBD1. Germline CDR1 SGHTA, CDR2 FQGNSA. CDR3 length: 15 residues. Trimming took 3 bases from V and 1 from J; bases not matched to a gene: 4. CDR3 in amino acids: CASSFSRGRTDTQYF. DNA of the CDR3: TGTGCCAGCAGCTTTTCTAGGGGGCGCACAGATACGCAGTATTTT.

CDR3 coding DNA: TGTGCCAGTAGAGAAACCTCGGGACACGGCTACGAGCAGTACTTC. Protein: CASRETSGHGYEQYF. The chain has TRBV19 and TRBJ2-7; tentatively, D is TRBD1 (6 bases). Trimming cost V 6 bases and J 3 bases, with 18 bases left between them. CDR1 and CDR2 (germline): LNHDA, SQIVND (reference sequence). This CDR3 is built from 15 residues. The full variable domain, completed using reference TRBV19 and TRBJ2-7, is DGGITQSPKYLFRKEGQNVTLSCEQNLNHDAMYWYRQDPGQGLRLIYYSQIVNDFQKGDIAEGYSVSREKKESFPLTVTSAQKNPTAFYLCASRETSGHGYEQYFGPGTRLTVT.

This clonotype was observed a handful of times. The V call is TRBV11-2, the J call TRBJ2-5; D is undetermined. Germline V gene data show CDR1 as SGHAT and CDR2 as FQNNGV. There are 12 residues in the CDR3. Trimming pared 6 bases from V and 5 bases from J, leaving 10 bases between. The CDR3 coding sequence is TGTGCCAGCAGTCGAGTTTGGGAGACCCAGTACTTC. Its translation is CASSRVWETQYF.

V gene TRBV24-1 combines with J gene TRBJ2-1, with D uncertain. The V gene lost 0 bases and the J gene lost 0 bases, with 8 bases spanning the gap. The V gene's germline CDR1 is KGHDR and CDR2 SFDVKD. The CDR3 contains 16 residues. The CDR3 bases are TGTGCCACCAGTGATTTGAGGGCGAGCTCCTACAATGAGCAGTTCTTC. It specifies CATSDLRASSYNEQFF.

The chain uses TRBV28 and TRBJ2-7, with D unclear. V lost 3 bases, J lost 7 bases, and 10 bases lay in between. Germline V gene data show CDR1 as MDHEN and CDR2 as SYDVKM. The CDR3 consists of 12 residues. This CDR3 reads CASSLPPLEQYF. CDR3 nucleotides: TGTGCCAGCAGTTTGCCGCCTCTAGAGCAGTACTTC.

This clonotype was counted between two and nine times. The V gene is TRBV24-1, the J gene TRBJ2-1; 7 bases agree with TRBD2. The germline V gene encodes CDR1 KGHDR and CDR2 SFDVKD. This CDR3 has 17 residues. V shed 0 bases and J 8 bases; nucleotides not matched to a gene: 12. CDR3 sequence reads: CATSDLGRTRLMDEQFF. For the CDR3, the DNA is TGTGCCACCAGTGATTTGGGGCGGACTAGACTTATGGATGAGCAGTTCTTC.